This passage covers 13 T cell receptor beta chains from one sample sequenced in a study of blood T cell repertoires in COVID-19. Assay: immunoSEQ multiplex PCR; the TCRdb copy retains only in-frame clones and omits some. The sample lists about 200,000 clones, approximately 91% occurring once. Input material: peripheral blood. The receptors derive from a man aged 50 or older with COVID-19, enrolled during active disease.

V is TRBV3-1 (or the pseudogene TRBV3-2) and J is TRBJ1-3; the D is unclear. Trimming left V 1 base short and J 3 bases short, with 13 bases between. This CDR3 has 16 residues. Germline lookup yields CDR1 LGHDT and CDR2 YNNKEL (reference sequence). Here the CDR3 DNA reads TGTGCCAGCAGCCAAGTTCGCCAGCTAGGTGGAAACACCATATATTTT. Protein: CASSQVRQLGGNTIYF.

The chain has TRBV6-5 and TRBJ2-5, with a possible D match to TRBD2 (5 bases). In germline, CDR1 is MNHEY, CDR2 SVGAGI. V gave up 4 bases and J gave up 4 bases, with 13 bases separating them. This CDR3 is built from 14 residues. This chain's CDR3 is CASSSRGISETQYF. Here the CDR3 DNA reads TGTGCCAGCAGTTCCCGAGGGATATCAGAGACCCAGTACTTC.

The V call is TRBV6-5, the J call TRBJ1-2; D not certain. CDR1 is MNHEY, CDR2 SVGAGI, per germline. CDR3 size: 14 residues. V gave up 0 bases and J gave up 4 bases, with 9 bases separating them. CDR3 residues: CASSYSVRSYGYTF. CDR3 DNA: TGTGCCAGCAGTTACTCGGTACGGAGCTATGGCTACACCTTC.

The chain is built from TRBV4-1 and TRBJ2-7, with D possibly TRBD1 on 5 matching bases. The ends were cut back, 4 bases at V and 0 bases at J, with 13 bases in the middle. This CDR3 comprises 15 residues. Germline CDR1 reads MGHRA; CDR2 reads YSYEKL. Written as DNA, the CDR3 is TGCGCCAGCAGCCTCCAGACAGCAACCTCCTACGAGCAGTACTTC. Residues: CASSLQTATSYEQYF.

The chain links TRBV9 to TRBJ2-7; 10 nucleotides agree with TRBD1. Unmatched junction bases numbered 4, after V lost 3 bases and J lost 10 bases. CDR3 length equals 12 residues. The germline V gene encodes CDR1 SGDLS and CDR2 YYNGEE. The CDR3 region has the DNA TGTGCCAGCAGCGGGACGACAGGGGGCCAGTACTTC. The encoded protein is CASSGTTGGQYF.

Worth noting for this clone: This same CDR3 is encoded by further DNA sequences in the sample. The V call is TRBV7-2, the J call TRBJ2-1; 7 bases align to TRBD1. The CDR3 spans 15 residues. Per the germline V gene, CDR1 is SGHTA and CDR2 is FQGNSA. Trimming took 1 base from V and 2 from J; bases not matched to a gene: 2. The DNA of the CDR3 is TGTGCCAGCAGCTTAGGACAGGGACCCTACAATGAGCAGTTCTTC. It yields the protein CASSLGQGPYNEQFF.

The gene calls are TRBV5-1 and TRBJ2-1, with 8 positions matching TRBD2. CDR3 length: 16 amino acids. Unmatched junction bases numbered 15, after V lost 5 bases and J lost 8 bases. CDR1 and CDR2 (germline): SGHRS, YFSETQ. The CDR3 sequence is CASRVSGVGGLDEQFF. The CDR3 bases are TGCGCCAGCAGGGTTAGCGGGGTTGGGGGGCTGGATGAGCAGTTCTTC.

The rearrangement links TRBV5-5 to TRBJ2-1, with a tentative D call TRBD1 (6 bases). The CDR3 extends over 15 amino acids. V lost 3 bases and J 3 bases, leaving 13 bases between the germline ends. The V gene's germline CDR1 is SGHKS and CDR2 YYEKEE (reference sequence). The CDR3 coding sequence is TGTGCCAGCAGCTCGTCCCGGGACATCTACAATGAGCAGTTCTTC. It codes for CASSSSRDIYNEQFF.

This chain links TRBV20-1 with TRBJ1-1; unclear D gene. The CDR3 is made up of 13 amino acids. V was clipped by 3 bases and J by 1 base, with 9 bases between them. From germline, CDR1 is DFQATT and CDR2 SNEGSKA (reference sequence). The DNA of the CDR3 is TGCAGTGCTAGTTTGCCGGGGAACACTGAAGCTTTCTTT. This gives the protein CSASLPGNTEAFF.

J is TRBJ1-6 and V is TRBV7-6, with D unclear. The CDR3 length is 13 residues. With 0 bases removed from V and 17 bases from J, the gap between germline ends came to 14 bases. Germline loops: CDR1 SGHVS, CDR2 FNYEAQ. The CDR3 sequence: CASSLAVGGPVHF. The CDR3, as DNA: TGTGCCAGCAGCTTAGCGGTGGGAGGGCCCGTCCACTTT.

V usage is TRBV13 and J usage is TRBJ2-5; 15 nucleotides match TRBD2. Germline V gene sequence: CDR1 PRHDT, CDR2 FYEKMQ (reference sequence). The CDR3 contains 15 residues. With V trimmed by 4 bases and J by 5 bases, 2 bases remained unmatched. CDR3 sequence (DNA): TGTGCCAGCAGCTGGGGACTAGCGGGAGGCGAGACCCAGTACTTC. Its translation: CASSWGLAGGETQYF. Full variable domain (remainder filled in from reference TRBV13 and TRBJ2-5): AAGVIQSPRHLIKEKRETATLKCYPIPRHDTVYWYQQGPGQDPQFLISFYEKMQSDKGSIPDRFSAQQFSDYHSELNMSSLELGDSALYFCASSWGLAGGETQYFGPGTRLLVL.

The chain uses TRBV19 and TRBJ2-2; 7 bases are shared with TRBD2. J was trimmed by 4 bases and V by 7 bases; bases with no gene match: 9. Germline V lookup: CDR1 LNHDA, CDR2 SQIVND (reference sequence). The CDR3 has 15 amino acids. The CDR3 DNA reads TGTGCCAGTACTTGGGGAGGGCCGGCCACCGGGGAGCTGTTTTTT. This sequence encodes CASTWGGPATGELFF. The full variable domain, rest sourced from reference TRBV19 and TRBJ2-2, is DGGITQSPKYLFRKEGQNVTLSCEQNLNHDAMYWYRQDPGQGLRLIYYSQIVNDFQKGDIAEGYSVSREKKESFPLTVTSAQKNPTAFYLCASTWGGPATGELFFGEGSRLTVL.

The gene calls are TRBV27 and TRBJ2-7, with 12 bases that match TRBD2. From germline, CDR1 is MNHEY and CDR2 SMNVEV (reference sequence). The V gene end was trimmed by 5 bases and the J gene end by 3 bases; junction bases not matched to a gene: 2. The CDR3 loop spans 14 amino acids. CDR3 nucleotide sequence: TGTGCCAGCAGTCCACTAGCGGGGGGCTACGAGCAGTACTTC. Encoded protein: CASSPLAGGYEQYF.